Described below is a single T cell receptor (beta chain) sequence and its context. Antigen unknown. The data stem from a study of CD8+ T cells in alopecia areata. About the research overall: Tofacitinib administration persisted for 6 to 18 months, succeeded by 6 months off drug. The study's findings and limits: Possibly because of HLA-related factors, TCR sharing was less clear across patients than in mice. Significant decreases in scalp clonality and expanded CD8+ clones followed tofacitinib treatment.

With V trimmed by 0 bases and J by 2 bases, 5 bases remained unmatched. The CDR3 is 17 residues long. Germline assignment: CDR1 SGHAT and CDR2 FQNNGV. As to treatment: oral pan-JAK inhibitor, 5-10 mg twice daily. Alopecia areata patients gave lesional scalp punch biopsies and peripheral blood samples. Following extraction, RNA underwent reverse transcription to cDNA, which served as the sequencing template. Repertoires were generated with immunoSEQ multiplex PCR, while TCRdb's copy carries only in-frame clones and drops some. Of 95,000 to 100,000 clones detected, about 58% appear once; the ten largest clones hold around 15%.

The sequence was collected from a human donor with alopecia areata. This specimen consisted of CD8+ T cells sorted from blood, obtained at week 4, from a patient treated with tofacitinib. The V gene is TRBV11-2, the J gene TRBJ2-7; 12 bases line up with TRBD2. CDR3 sequence reads: CASSLELAGGLPYEQYF. CDR3 coding DNA: TGTGCCAGCAGCTTAGAACTAGCGGGGGGATTGCCCTACGAGCAGTACTTC.